The present entry profiles one T cell receptor beta chain with its context. Its antigen is not known. The data were obtained in a study of T cells in Graves' hyperthyroidism and ophthalmopathy. Whole-study context: Staff took peripheral blood when the initial diagnosis was made, before any treatment began.

The TCR beta CDR3 regions underwent amplification using RNA transcripts as the source. Primed by the HTBI set, a first-round RT-PCR was run on the TCR CDR3. TCRdb re-derived calls from the multiplex PCR reads in MiXCR, one entry per CDR3 protein. The table lists about 400,000 distinct CDR3 sequences, around 14% of them singletons, with around 14% in the top ten. Overall study findings and caveats: Ophthalmopathy was predicted by the model a median of roughly 6.7 months ahead of onset. The blood repertoire included most of the expanded thyroid clonotypes above 0.001.

PBMCs were derived from about 10 ml fresh peripheral blood. The sample comprised blood. This clonotype originated in a woman under 30 with Graves' hyperthyroidism.

The CDR3 DNA is TGTGCCAGCTCACCAAAGAGCGGACACCAAGAGACCCAGTACTTC. It specifies CASSPKSGHQETQYF. The chain links TRBV18 to TRBJ2-5; perhaps TRBD2 as D (5 bases). Trimming removed 2 bases from V and 0 bases from J, with 10 bases in between. Germline lookup yields CDR1 KGHSH and CDR2 LQKENI. This CDR3 comprises 15 residues.